This T cell receptor beta chain was recovered during a study of shared T cell receptors in the human thymus. Using immunoSEQ multiplex PCR, the repertoire was profiled, and TCRdb retains in-frame clones only, with some absent. The sample has about 400,000 clones; around 95% are singletons. Trimming left V 6 bases short and J 5 bases short, with 16 bases between. The CDR3 sequence is 15 residues long. Germline V gene lookup returns CDR1 MNHNY and CDR2 SVGAGI (reference sequence). The V gene is TRBV6-6, the J gene TRBJ2-2; D perhaps matches TRBD1 (6 bases). The specimen sequenced was thymocytes. The TCR originated in a human donor. As DNA, the CDR3 is TGTGCCAGCAGCCTAGGACAGCATCAAACCGGGGAGCTGTTTTTT. This translates into CASSLGQHQTGELFF.